This T cell receptor beta chain stems from a study of shared clonotypes between healthy human individuals. Whole-study findings and limits: Clonotype sharing among donors likely depends on sequencing depth.

In regard to this clone: As yet, its antigen is unknown.

V dropped 1 base and J dropped 2 bases, with 15 bases sitting between them. This CDR3 region has 16 residues. Germline CDR1 SGHRS, CDR2 YFSETQ. Produced via immunoSEQ multiplex PCR; TCRdb's table is partial and in-frame only. The repertoire consists of 450,000 to 500,000 clones, with 70% to 80% occurring once and the leading ten covering under 15%. The receptor comes from a middle-aged woman in good health. Some clones in this sample may be carry-over from other donors' samples. The chain has TRBV5-1 and TRBJ1-2; D unclear. Sequenced material: PBMCs. The CDR3 nucleotides read TGCGCCAGCAGCTTGTTGTTCCAGCCCCGAAACTATGGCTACACCTTC. As protein: CASSLLFQPRNYGYTF.